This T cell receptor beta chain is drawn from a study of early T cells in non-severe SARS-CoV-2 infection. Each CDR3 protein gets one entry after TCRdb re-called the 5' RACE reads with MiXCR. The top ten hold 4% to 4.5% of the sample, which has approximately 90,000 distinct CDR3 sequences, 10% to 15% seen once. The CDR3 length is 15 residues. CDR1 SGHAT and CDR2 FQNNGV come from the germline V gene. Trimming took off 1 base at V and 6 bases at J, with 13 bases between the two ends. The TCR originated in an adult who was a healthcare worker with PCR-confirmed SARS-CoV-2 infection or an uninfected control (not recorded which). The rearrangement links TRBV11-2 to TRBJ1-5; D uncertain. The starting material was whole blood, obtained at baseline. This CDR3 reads CASSLVVGVRQPQHF. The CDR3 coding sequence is TGTGCCAGCAGCTTAGTGGTCGGGGTCCGTCAGCCCCAGCATTTT.